This T cell receptor beta chain stems from a study of neurological immune-mediated disorders. Study summary: Of the approximately 35 patients with multiple sclerosis, about 30 had relapsing-remitting MS, whereas the remaining 3 had secondary progressive MS.

General study results and limits: The study found the most TCR clonal expansion in HTLV-1-associated myelopathy and the least in multiple sclerosis, below healthy controls.

J was trimmed by 9 bases and V by 2 bases; bases with no gene match: 2. CDR3 length: 14 residues. Germline V CDR1 and CDR2: LNHNV, YYDKDF (reference sequence). MiXCR, applied by TCRdb to the 5' RACE reads, yields one record per CDR3 protein. The table lists 20,000 or so distinct CDR3 sequences, roughly 2.5% of them singletons. In its sample, this clonotype was seen many times. Its antigen is unidentified. For the unsorted libraries, 2 million PBMCs stored at -80 C served as input. This clonotype originated in a young woman with multiple sclerosis. The sequencing input was PBMCs. V usage is TRBV15 and J usage is TRBJ1-6, with 9 bases identical to TRBD1. CDR3 protein: CATSRLDRGSPLHF. DNA for the CDR3: TGTGCCACCAGCAGACTGGACAGGGGTTCACCCCTCCACTTT.